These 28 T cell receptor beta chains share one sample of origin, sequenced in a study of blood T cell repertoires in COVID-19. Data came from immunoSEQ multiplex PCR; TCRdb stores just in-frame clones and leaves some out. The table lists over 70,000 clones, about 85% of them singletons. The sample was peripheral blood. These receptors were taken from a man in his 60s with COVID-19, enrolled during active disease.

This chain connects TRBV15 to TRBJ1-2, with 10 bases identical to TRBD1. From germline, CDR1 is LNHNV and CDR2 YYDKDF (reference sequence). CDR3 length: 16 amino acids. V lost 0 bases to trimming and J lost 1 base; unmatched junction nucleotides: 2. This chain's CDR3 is CATSRDRDRGNYGYTF. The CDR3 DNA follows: TGTGCCACCAGCAGAGACCGGGACAGGGGTAACTATGGCTACACCTTC.

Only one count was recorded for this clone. The CDR3, as DNA: TGCGCCAGCAGCACCTCTAGCGAACCCGGGGAGCTGTTTTTT. The encoded protein is CASSTSSEPGELFF. The rearrangement uses TRBV5-1 and TRBJ2-2; D is perhaps TRBD2 (6 bases). The V end was cut by 4 bases, the J end by 6 bases, with 13 bases between. CDR1 is SGHRS and CDR2 is YFSETQ in the germline V gene. The CDR3 has 14 amino acids.

CDR3 nucleotides: TGCGCCAGCAGTCGGAACACCGGGGAGCTGTTTTTT. Translated, it gives CASSRNTGELFF. V usage is TRBV10-1 and J usage is TRBJ2-2, with no clear D. Germline CDR1 reads WNHNN; CDR2 reads SYGVQD (reference sequence). V dropped 5 bases and J dropped 1 base, with 2 bases sitting between them. The CDR3 runs to 12 residues.

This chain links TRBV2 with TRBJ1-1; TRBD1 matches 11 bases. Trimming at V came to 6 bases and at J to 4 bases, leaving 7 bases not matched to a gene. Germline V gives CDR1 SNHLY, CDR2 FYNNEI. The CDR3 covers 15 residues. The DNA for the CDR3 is TGTGCCAGCAGATATGGACAGGGGGCGGCCACTGAAGCTTTCTTT. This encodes CASRYGQGAATEAFF. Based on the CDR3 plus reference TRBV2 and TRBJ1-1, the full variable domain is EPEVTQTPSHQVTQMGQEVILRCVPISNHLYFYWYRQILGQKVEFLVSFYNNEISEKSEIFDDQFSVERPDGSNFTLKIRSTKLEDSAMYFCASRYGQGAATEAFFGQGTRLTVV.

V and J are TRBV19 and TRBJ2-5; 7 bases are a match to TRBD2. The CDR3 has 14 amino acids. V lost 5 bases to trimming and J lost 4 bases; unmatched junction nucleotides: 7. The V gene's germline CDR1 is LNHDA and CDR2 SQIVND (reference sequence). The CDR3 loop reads CASSVGLVSETQYF. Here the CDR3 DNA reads TGTGCCAGTAGTGTAGGACTAGTTTCAGAGACCCAGTACTTC.

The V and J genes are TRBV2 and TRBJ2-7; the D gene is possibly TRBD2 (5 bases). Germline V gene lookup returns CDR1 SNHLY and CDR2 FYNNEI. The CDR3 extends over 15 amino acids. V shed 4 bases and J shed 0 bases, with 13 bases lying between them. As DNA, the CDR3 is TGTGCCAGCAGTGTGGGCGGACTTTACTCCTACGAGCAGTACTTC. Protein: CASSVGGLYSYEQYF. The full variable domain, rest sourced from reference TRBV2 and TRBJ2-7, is EPEVTQTPSHQVTQMGQEVILRCVPISNHLYFYWYRQILGQKVEFLVSFYNNEISEKSEIFDDQFSVERPDGSNFTLKIRSTKLEDSAMYFCASSVGGLYSYEQYFGPGTRLTVT.

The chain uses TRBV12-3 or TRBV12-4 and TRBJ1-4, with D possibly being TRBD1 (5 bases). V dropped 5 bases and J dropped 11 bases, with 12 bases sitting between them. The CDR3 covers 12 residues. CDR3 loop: CASSTTGVKLFF. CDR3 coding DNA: TGTGCCAGCAGTACTACGGGGGTGAAACTGTTTTTT.

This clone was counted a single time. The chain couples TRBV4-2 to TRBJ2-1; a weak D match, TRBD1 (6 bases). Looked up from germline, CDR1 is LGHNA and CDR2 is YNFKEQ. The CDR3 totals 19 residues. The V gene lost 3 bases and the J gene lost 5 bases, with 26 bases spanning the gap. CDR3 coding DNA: TGTGCCAGCAGCCACTACCACTACAGACAGGCCAAAGTCAACAATGAGCAGTTCTTC. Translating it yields CASSHYHYRQAKVNNEQFF.

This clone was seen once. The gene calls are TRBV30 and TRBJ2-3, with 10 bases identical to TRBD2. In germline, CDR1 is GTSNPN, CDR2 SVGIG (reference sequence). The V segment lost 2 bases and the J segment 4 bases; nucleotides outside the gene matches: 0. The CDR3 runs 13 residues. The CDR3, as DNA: TGTGCCTGGAGTAGCGGGAGGGCAGATACGCAGTATTTT. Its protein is CAWSSGRADTQYF.

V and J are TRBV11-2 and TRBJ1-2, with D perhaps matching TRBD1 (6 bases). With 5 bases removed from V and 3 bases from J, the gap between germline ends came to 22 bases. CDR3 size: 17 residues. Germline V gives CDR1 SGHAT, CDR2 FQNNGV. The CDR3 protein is CASSATRSGGLDYGYTF. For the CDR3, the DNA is TGTGCCAGCAGCGCAACCCGATCGGGGGGGCTTGACTATGGCTACACCTTC.

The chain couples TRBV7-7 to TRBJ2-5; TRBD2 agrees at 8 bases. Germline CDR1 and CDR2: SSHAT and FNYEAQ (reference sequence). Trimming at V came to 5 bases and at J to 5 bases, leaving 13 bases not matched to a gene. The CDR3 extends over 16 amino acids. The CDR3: CASSPSGGGSGETQYF. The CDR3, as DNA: TGTGCCAGCAGCCCCAGCGGCGGGGGGAGCGGGGAGACCCAGTACTTC.

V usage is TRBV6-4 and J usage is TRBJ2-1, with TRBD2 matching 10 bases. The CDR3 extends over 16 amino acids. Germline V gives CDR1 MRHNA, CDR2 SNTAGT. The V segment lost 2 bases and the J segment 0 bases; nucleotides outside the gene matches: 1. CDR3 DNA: TGTGCCAGCAGTGACGAGCGGGAGGGCTCCTACAATGAGCAGTTCTTC. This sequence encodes CASSDEREGSYNEQFF.

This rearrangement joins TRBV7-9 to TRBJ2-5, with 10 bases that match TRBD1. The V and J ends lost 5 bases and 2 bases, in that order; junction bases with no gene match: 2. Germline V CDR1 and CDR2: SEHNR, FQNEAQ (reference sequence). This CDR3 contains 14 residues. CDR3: CASSVGQGQETQYF. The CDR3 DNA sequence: TGTGCCAGCAGCGTGGGACAGGGGCAAGAGACCCAGTACTTC.

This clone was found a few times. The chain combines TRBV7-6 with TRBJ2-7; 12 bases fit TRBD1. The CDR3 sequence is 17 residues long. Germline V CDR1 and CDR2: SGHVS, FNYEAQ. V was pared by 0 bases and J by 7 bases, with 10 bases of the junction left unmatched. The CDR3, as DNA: TGTGCCAGCAGCTTAGCCCTACCGGGACAGGGGGCGGGGGAGCAGTACTTC. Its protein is CASSLALPGQGAGEQYF.

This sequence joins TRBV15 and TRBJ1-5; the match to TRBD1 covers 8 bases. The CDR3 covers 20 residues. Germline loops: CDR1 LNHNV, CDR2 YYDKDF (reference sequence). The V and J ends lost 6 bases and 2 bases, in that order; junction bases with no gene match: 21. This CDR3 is CATSKVRGGQEFFGNQPQHF. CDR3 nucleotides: TGTGCCACCAGTAAAGTCAGGGGGGGACAGGAGTTCTTCGGCAATCAGCCCCAGCATTTT.

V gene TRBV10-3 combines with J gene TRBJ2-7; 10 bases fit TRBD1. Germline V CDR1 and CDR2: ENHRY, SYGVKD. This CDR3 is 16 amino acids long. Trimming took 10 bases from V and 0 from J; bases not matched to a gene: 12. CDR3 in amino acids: CATSPVGDRGSYEQYF. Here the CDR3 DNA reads TGTGCCACCTCTCCGGTGGGGGACAGGGGCTCCTACGAGCAGTACTTC.

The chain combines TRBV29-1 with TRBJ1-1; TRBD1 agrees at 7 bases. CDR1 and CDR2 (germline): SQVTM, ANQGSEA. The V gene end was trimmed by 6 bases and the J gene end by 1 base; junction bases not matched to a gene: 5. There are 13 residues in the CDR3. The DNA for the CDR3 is TGCAGCGTGACAGGGTCAGGGAACACTGAAGCTTTCTTT. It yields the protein CSVTGSGNTEAFF.

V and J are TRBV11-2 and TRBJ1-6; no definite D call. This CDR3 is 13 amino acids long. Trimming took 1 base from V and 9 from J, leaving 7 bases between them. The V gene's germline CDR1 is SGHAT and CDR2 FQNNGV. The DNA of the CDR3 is TGTGCCAGCAGCTTAGGTCCGGGTTCACCCCTCCACTTT. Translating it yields CASSLGPGSPLHF.

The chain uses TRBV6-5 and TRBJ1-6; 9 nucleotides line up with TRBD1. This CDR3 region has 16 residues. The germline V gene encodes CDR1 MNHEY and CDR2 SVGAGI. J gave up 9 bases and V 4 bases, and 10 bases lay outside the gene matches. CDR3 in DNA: TGTGCCAGCAGTTTCCTACAGGGGGCAATGGGTTCACCCCTCCACTTT. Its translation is CASSFLQGAMGSPLHF.

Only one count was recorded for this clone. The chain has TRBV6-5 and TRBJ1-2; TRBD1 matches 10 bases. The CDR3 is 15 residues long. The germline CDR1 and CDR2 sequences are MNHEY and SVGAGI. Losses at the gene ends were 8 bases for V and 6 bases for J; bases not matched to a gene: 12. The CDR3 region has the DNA TGTGCCAGCCCAAAGACAGGGGGCTCGAACGATGGCTACACCTTC. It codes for CASPKTGGSNDGYTF.

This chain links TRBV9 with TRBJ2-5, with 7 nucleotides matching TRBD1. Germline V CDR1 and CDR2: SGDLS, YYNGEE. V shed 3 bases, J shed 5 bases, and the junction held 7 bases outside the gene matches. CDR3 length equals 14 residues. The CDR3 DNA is TGTGCCAGCAGCGGCAGGGGGACGGCGGAGACCCAGTACTTC. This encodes CASSGRGTAETQYF.

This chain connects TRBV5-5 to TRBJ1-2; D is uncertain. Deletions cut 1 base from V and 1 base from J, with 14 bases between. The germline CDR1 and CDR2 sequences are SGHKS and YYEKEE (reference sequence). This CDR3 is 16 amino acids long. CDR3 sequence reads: CASSLNIRDFNYGYTF. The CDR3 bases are TGTGCCAGCAGCTTGAACATTCGCGACTTTAACTATGGCTACACCTTC. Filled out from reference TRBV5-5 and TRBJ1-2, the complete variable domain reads DAGVTQSPTHLIKTRGQQVTLRCSPISGHKSVSWYQQVLGQGPQFIFQYYEKEERGRGNFPDRFSARQFPNYSSELNVNALLLGDSALYLCASSLNIRDFNYGYTFGSGTRLTVV.

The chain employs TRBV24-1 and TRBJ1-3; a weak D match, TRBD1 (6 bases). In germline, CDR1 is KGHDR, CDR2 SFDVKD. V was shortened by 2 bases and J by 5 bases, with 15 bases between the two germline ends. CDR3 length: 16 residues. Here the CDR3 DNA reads TGTGCCACCAGTGATTCGAGTCAGGGGAGAAGAAACACCATATATTTT. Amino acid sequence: CATSDSSQGRRNTIYF.

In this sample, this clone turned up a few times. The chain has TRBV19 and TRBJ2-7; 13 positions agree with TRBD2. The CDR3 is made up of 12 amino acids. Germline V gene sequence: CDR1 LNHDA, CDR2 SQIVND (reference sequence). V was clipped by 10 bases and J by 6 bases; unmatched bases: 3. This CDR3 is CATGTSGIEQYF. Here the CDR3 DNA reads TGTGCCACCGGGACTAGCGGGATCGAGCAGTACTTC. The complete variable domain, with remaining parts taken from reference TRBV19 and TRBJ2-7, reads DGGITQSPKYLFRKEGQNVTLSCEQNLNHDAMYWYRQDPGQGLRLIYYSQIVNDFQKGDIAEGYSVSREKKESFPLTVTSAQKNPTAFYLCATGTSGIEQYFGPGTRLTVT.

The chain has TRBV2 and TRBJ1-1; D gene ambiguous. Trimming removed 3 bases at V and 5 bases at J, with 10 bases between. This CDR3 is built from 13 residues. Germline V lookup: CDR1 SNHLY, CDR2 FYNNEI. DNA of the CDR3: TGTGCCAGCAGTGAGGCGGGGTTGACTGAAGCTTTCTTT. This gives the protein CASSEAGLTEAFF.

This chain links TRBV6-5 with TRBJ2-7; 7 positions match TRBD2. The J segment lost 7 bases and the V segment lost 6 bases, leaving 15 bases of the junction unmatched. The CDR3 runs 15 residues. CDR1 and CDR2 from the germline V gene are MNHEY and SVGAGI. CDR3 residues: CASRGQRGRPLEQYF. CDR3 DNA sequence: TGTGCCAGCAGGGGCCAGCGGGGACGCCCCTTGGAGCAGTACTTC.

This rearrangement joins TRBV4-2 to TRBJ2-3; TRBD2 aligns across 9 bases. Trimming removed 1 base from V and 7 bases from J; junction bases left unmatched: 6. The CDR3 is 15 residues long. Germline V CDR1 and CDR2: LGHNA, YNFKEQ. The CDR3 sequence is CASSQGASGENTQYF. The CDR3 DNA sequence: TGTGCCAGCAGCCAAGGGGCTAGCGGGGAGAATACGCAGTATTTT.

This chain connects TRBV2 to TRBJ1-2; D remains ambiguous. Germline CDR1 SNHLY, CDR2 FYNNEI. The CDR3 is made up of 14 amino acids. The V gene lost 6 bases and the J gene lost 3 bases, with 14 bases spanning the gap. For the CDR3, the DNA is TGTGCCAGCAGATCGCGGGCAGGAGACTATGGCTACACCTTC. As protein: CASRSRAGDYGYTF.